These T cell receptor beta chains were read from a single sample in a study of siplizumab effects on memory and regulatory T cells. The repertoire was sequenced with immunoSEQ multiplex PCR; TCRdb's copy has only in-frame clones and lacks some. This table has 60,000 to 80,000 clones, 70% to 90% appearing once. Material: memory CD4+ T cells sorted from blood. All receptors come from a human donor in good health. Each CDR3 is given with its conserved first and last residue. D genes are given only for firm matches. Clone size is given for some rows only: seen once, a few or many times, or a class if the clone is expanded.

V gene,D gene,J gene,CDR3 length,clone size,CDR3 protein,CDR3 DNA
TRBV7-8,TRBD2,TRBJ2-1,14,.,CASSPEAGDLEQFF,TGTGCCAGCAGCCCCGAGGCGGGAGACCTTGAGCAGTTCTTC
TRBV7-2,TRBD2,TRBJ2-3,15,.,CASSASGGNTDTQYF,TGTGCCAGCAGCGCTAGCGGGGGGAACACAGATACGCAGTATTTT
TRBV21-1,.,TRBJ1-3,15,.,CASSWGRGWGNTIYF,TGTGCCAGCAGCTGGGGACGGGGATGGGGAAACACCATATATTTT
TRBV4-1,TRBD2,TRBJ2-3,13,.,CASSQLSGGPWYF,TGCGCCAGCAGCCAACTGAGCGGGGGCCCGTGGTATTTT
TRBV7-9,.,TRBJ2-6,15,.,CASSARGSGANVLTF,TGTGCCAGCAGCGCTCGCGGCTCTGGGGCCAACGTCCTGACTTTC
TRBV30,.,TRBJ1-2,14,few,CAWSVTTRTGGYTF,TGTGCCTGGAGTGTCACAACGAGAACAGGTGGCTACACCTTC
TRBV18,.,TRBJ1-1,14,.,CASSPRAGVTEAFF,TGTGCCAGCTCACCAAGGGCAGGGGTGACTGAAGCTTTCTTT
TRBV5-1,TRBD2,TRBJ2-3,14,.,CASRLAGSTDTQYF,TGCGCCAGCAGACTAGCGGGGAGCACAGATACGCAGTATTTT
TRBV2,.,TRBJ1-6,12,.,CASKQNNSPLHF,TGTGCCAGCAAACAGAATAATTCACCCCTCCACTTT
TRBV9,TRBD1,TRBJ1-2,14,.,CASTPDRGLYGYTF,TGTGCCAGCACCCCCGACAGGGGGCTCTATGGCTACACCTTC
TRBV7-2,.,TRBJ1-5,17,.,CASSPAFGGRGNQPQHF,TGTGCCAGCAGCCCAGCGTTCGGGGGCCGTGGCAATCAGCCCCAGCATTTT
TRBV30,TRBD2,TRBJ2-1,16,.,CAWSVPASGYRNEQFF,TGTGCCTGGAGTGTACCGGCTAGCGGGTACCGCAATGAGCAGTTCTTC
TRBV6-6,.,TRBJ2-3,12,.,CASSYSKDTQYF,TGTGCCAGCAGTTACTCGAAGGATACGCAGTATTTT
TRBV27,.,TRBJ2-7,14,.,CASSFLGTNYEQYF,TGTGCCAGCAGTTTTCTGGGAACGAACTACGAGCAGTACTTC
TRBV7-9,TRBD1,TRBJ2-2,14,.,CASRTTGGAGELFF,TGTGCCAGCAGAACGACAGGGGGAGCCGGGGAGCTGTTTTTT
TRBV6-1,TRBD1,TRBJ2-2,15,.,CASSDRDRVTRALFF,TGTGCCAGCAGTGATCGGGACAGGGTAACAAGGGCGCTGTTTTTT
TRBV5-6,.,TRBJ1-1,15,.,CASSFLGAGDTEAFF,TGTGCCAGCAGCTTCTTGGGGGCAGGGGACACTGAAGCTTTCTTT
TRBV14,.,TRBJ1-1,14,.,CASSQRVGNTEAFF,TGTGCCAGCAGCCAACGTGTGGGGAACACTGAAGCTTTCTTT
TRBV28,.,TRBJ2-1,13,.,CASTLRIGQGWFF,TGTGCCAGCACCTTAAGGATCGGGCAGGGTTGGTTCTTC
TRBV18,TRBD2,TRBJ2-5,16,few,CASSLALAGHMSRQYF,TGTGCCAGCTCACTCGCTCTAGCGGGGCACATGAGTCGCCAGTACTTC
TRBV7-9,.,TRBJ1-1,13,few,CASTRDGATEAFF,TGTGCCAGCACCAGAGATGGGGCCACTGAAGCTTTCTTT
TRBV27,TRBD2,TRBJ2-3,16,.,CASSSLAGARTDTQYF,TGTGCCAGCAGTAGCCTAGCGGGGGCCCGCACAGATACGCAGTATTTT
TRBV9,.,TRBJ2-5,14,.,CASSRGRSQETQYF,TGTGCCAGCAGTCGGGGACGGAGCCAAGAGACCCAGTACTTC
TRBV15,TRBD1,TRBJ1-2,15,once,CATSTLTGDFAGYTF,TGTGCCACCAGCACCCTTACAGGGGACTTCGCGGGCTACACCTTC
TRBV6-5,TRBD1,TRBJ1-4,14,once,CASSLQGVNEKLFF,TGTGCCAGCAGTTTGCAGGGGGTTAATGAAAAACTGTTTTTT
TRBV7-9,.,TRBJ1-2,14,.,CASRSPGGLGGYTF,TGTGCCAGCAGGTCACCGGGGGGATTGGGTGGCTACACCTTC
TRBV18,.,TRBJ1-5,16,.,CASSPPSGQRNQPQHF,TGTGCCAGCTCACCACCGTCGGGCCAGAGGAATCAGCCCCAGCATTTT
TRBV11-2,.,TRBJ2-5,15,.,CASSPGTGSQETQYF,TGTGCCAGCAGCCCAGGGACGGGGAGTCAAGAGACCCAGTACTTC
TRBV7-8,.,TRBJ1-2,15,.,CASSANRDINYGYTF,TGTGCCAGCAGTGCCAACCGGGACATTAACTATGGCTACACCTTC
TRBV27,.,TRBJ2-5,13,.,CASSKTGIETQYF,TGTGCCAGCAGTAAAACAGGGATTGAGACCCAGTACTTC
TRBV18,TRBD1,TRBJ2-5,15,.,CASSPNDRGPPTQYF,TGTGCCAGCTCACCGAACGACAGGGGGCCGCCAACCCAGTACTTC
TRBV6-1,.,TRBJ1-2,13,.,CASSEAGGYGYTF,TGTGCCAGCAGTGAAGCAGGGGGGTATGGCTACACCTTC
TRBV28,.,TRBJ2-7,13,.,CATGGTGFYEQYF,TGTGCCACCGGCGGGACGGGATTCTACGAGCAGTACTTC
TRBV4-2,TRBD2,TRBJ2-1,18,.,CASSQAPGLAGGYDEQFF,TGTGCCAGCAGCCAAGCACCGGGACTAGCGGGGGGGTACGATGAGCAGTTCTTC
TRBV10-3,TRBD1,TRBJ1-1,13,once,CAFRGDLNTEAFF,TGTGCCTTCAGGGGGGATTTGAACACTGAAGCTTTCTTT
TRBV29-1,.,TRBJ1-1,16,many,CSVPRGWGLGDTEAFF,TGCAGCGTACCCAGAGGATGGGGGCTGGGTGACACTGAAGCTTTCTTT
TRBV19,.,TRBJ1-4,12,.,CASSIPLRELFF,TGTGCCAGTAGTATCCCCCTCCGTGAACTGTTTTTT
TRBV11-2,.,TRBJ1-3,15,few,CASSSDRYSGNTIYF,TGTGCCAGCAGCTCCGACCGGTACTCTGGAAACACCATATATTTT
TRBV7-3,.,TRBJ1-1,14,.,CASSLTGVNTEAFF,TGTGCCAGCAGCTTAACAGGGGTGAACACTGAAGCTTTCTTT
TRBV19,.,TRBJ1-2,17,few,CASSPGFSFQTNYGYTF,TGTGCCAGTAGTCCGGGGTTTTCTTTCCAAACTAACTATGGCTACACCTTC
TRBV29-1,TRBD1,TRBJ1-5,14,.,CSVGQGASNQPQHF,TGCAGCGTTGGACAGGGGGCTAGCAATCAGCCCCAGCATTTT
TRBV27,TRBD1,TRBJ1-1,15,.,CASSSPTGGVTEAFF,TGTGCCAGCAGTTCACCGACAGGGGGCGTCACTGAAGCTTTCTTT
TRBV20-1,.,TRBJ1-1,11,.,CSGQMNTEAFF,TGCAGTGGACAGATGAACACTGAAGCTTTCTTT
TRBV4-1,TRBD1,TRBJ1-6,16,.,CASSQPVRDRGAPLHF,TGCGCCAGCAGCCAGCCAGTCCGGGACAGGGGGGCACCCCTCCACTTT
TRBV4-2,.,TRBJ2-4,11,.,CASSQDSIQYF,TGTGCCAGCAGCCAAGACAGCATTCAGTACTTC
TRBV2,TRBD1,TRBJ1-4,13,.,CASRGDRAEKLFF,TGTGCCAGCAGGGGCGACAGGGCTGAAAAACTGTTTTTT
TRBV2,.,TRBJ1-3,17,few,CASTGPRQLTSGNTIYF,TGTGCCAGCACTGGGCCACGACAGTTGACCTCTGGAAACACCATATATTTT
TRBV11-2,TRBD2,TRBJ2-2,16,.,CASSPGVVWREVELFF,TGTGCCAGCAGCCCAGGGGTAGTTTGGCGGGAGGTGGAGCTGTTTTTT
TRBV6-1,.,TRBJ1-2,14,few,CASSSQLMNYGYTF,TGTGCCAGCAGTTCACAGCTCATGAATTATGGCTACACCTTC
TRBV6-1,TRBD1,TRBJ2-4,15,.,CASSAGTGGKNIQYF,TGTGCCAGCAGCGCCGGGACAGGGGGGAAAAACATTCAGTACTTC
TRBV18,TRBD1,TRBJ2-2,16,.,CASSPQGTENTGELFF,TGTGCCAGCTCACCGCAAGGGACAGAGAACACCGGGGAGCTGTTTTTT
TRBV6-1,.,TRBJ2-7,15,.,CASPSDSKSSYEQYF,TGTGCCAGCCCCTCCGACTCAAAGAGCTCCTACGAGCAGTACTTC
TRBV29-1,.,TRBJ2-7,12,.,CSGSNSRYEQYF,TGCAGCGGTTCCAATTCCCGCTACGAGCAGTACTTC
TRBV6-1,.,TRBJ1-2,11,.,CASPGDYGYTF,TGTGCCTCTCCGGGGGACTATGGCTACACCTTC
TRBV11-1,TRBD2,TRBJ2-1,15,once,CASSSGGGTYNEQFF,TGTGCCAGCAGCTCGGGCGGGGGGACCTACAATGAGCAGTTCTTC
TRBV5-4,TRBD1,TRBJ1-5,15,.,CASSQSETGGQPQHF,TGTGCCAGCAGCCAGTCCGAGACAGGGGGTCAGCCCCAGCATTTT
TRBV19,TRBD1,TRBJ2-1,15,once,CASSIGGTGWNEQFF,TGTGCCAGTAGTATCGGAGGGACAGGGTGGAATGAGCAGTTCTTC